This T cell receptor (beta chain) comes out of a study of T cell responses to AZD1222 COVID-19 vaccine. Study outcomes and limitations: The sample set comprised mostly white British donors with more females, and clonal diversity was possibly underestimated. It was only after the peak T cell response that any repertoires were sampled.

Note on this clone: Its target is unknown.

CDR3 size: 15 residues. Germline V gene lookup returns CDR1 WNHNN and CDR2 SYGVQD (reference sequence). V dropped 8 bases and J dropped 2 bases, with 13 bases sitting between them. Only in-frame clones appear in the TCRdb table, and some are missing; sequencing was by immunoSEQ multiplex PCR. Of around 94,000 clones detected, 85% appear once; the ten largest clones hold about 4.5%. This rearrangement joins TRBV10-1 to TRBJ2-6; D may be TRBD1 or TRBD2 (5 bases each). The receptor was isolated from an adult who received the AZD1222 COVID-19 vaccine. This specimen consisted of peripheral blood, obtained 28 days after the second AZD1222 dose. The CDR3 DNA reads as TGCGCCAGCTCCCGAGGGGAACCTGGGGCCAACGTCCTGACTTTC. Residues: CASSRGEPGANVLTF.